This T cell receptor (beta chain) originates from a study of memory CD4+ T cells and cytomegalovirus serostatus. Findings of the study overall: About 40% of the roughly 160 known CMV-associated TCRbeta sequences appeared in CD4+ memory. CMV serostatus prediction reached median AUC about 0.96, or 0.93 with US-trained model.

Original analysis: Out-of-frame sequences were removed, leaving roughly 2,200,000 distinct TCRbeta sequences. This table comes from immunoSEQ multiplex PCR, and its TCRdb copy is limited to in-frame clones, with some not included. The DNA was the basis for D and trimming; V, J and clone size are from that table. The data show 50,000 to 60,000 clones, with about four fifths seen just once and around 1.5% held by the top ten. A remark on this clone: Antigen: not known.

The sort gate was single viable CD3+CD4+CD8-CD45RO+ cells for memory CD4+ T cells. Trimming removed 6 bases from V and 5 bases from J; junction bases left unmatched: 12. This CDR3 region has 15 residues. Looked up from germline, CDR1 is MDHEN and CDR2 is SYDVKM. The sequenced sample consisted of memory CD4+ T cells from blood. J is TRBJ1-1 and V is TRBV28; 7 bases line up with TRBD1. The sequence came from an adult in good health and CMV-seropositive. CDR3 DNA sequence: TGTGCCAGCAGCAGGGACCTAGGGGGCAGAACTGAAGCTTTCTTT. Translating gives CASSRDLGGRTEAFF.